Listed below are T cell receptor beta chains from one sample, sequenced in a study of molecular identifiers for immune sequencing clone quantification. TCRdb called the PCR reads again in MiXCR, with one record for every CDR3 protein. The data contain 460,000 or so distinct CDR3 sequences, about 20% of them singletons. Specimen: naive CD8+ T cells from blood, with Jurkat cell RNA spiked in. Receptors originate from a human donor in good health. Some libraries in this study had Jurkat cell RNA spiked in. Both conserved end residues are part of each CDR3. The order of the fields is J gene, V gene, CDR3 protein.

TRBJ2-3 | TRBV19 | CASSIDPDLVTDTQYF
TRBJ1-4 | TRBV29-1 | CSVVTGSGEKLFF
TRBJ2-4 | TRBV6-5 | CASSYSIFGGASKNIQYF
TRBJ1-6 | TRBV4-1 | CASSPQDVDNSPLHF
TRBJ1-5 | TRBV12-3/TRBV12-4 | CASSFGGTGQPQHF
TRBJ1-5 | TRBV28 | CASTFGQNSNQPQHF
TRBJ2-4 | TRBV20-1 | CSASGDLGKNIQYF
TRBJ2-5 | TRBV12-3/TRBV12-4 | CASSPPGEGQETQYF
TRBJ2-4 | TRBV12-3/TRBV12-4 | CACSQTGGRNIQYF
TRBJ1-1 | TRBV6-2/TRBV6-3 | CASSYYQGNTEAFF
TRBJ2-7 | TRBV12-3/TRBV12-4 | CASSYSGQGPHHYEQYF
TRBJ2-7 | TRBV4-3 | CASSQEWPEQDEQYF
TRBJ2-3 | TRBV7-9 | CASSLESRGFGTDTQYF
TRBJ2-7 | TRBV28 | CASSAQGAGDEQYF
TRBJ2-5 | TRBV7-9 | CASSLFPLYQETQYF
TRBJ2-7 | TRBV28 | CASSLGVFGTAPREQYF
TRBJ1-1 | TRBV12-3/TRBV12-4 | CASTLGGTEAFF
TRBJ1-1 | TRBV13 | CASSGQQMNTEAFF
TRBJ1-1 | TRBV30 | CAWSPQPNTEAFF
TRBJ2-5 | TRBV7-6 | CASSPGQAPWTQYF
TRBJ2-3 | TRBV19 | CASSLPGGTDTQYF
TRBJ1-2 | TRBV4-1 | CASSPKGGDYGYTF
TRBJ2-7 | TRBV9 | CASSGDPTYEQYF
TRBJ1-3 | TRBV28 | CASSFGGSGNTIYF
TRBJ2-2 | TRBV7-9 | CASRSPKGGTGELFF
TRBJ1-1 | TRBV7-9 | CASSPLGVEAFF
TRBJ2-2 | TRBV6-2/TRBV6-3 | CASTGTGVLFF
TRBJ1-1 | TRBV5-6 | CASSPGTGTPNTEAFF
TRBJ1-1 | TRBV12-3/TRBV12-4 | CASSQTGNTEAFF
TRBJ1-5 | TRBV2 | CASKDQGAEPQHF
TRBJ1-5 | TRBV5-6 | CASSSRDRGLNQPQHF
TRBJ2-7 | TRBV20-1 | CSARDRSAPTYYEQYF
TRBJ2-3 | TRBV12-5 | CASGLGTSRSTDTQYF
TRBJ2-7 | TRBV7-9 | CASSPAGDQVYEQYF
TRBJ2-1 | TRBV30 | CAWALLGPDEQFF
TRBJ2-2 | TRBV7-6 | CASSPEVFGVPGNTGELFF
TRBJ2-7 | TRBV25-1 | CASSEPVAGGGYEQYF
TRBJ2-7 | TRBV7-9 | CASSPAANSYEQYF
TRBJ1-1 | TRBV6-2/TRBV6-3 | CASTLLGDMNTEAFF
TRBJ1-1 | TRBV5-6 | CASSPDGGTEAFF
TRBJ2-1 | TRBV5-6 | CASSSLTRPPYNEQFF
TRBJ2-1 | TRBV27 | CASSLGLASHNEQFF
TRBJ2-3 | TRBV6-2/TRBV6-3 | CASSRRTGGLTDTQYF
TRBJ2-5 | TRBV12-3/TRBV12-4 | CASAEQRPSQETQYF
TRBJ2-2 | TRBV7-9 | CAWDRQNTGEPFF
TRBJ2-3 | TRBV27 | CASRKRGLPDTQYF
TRBJ1-5 | TRBV28 | CASSFTGESNQPQHF